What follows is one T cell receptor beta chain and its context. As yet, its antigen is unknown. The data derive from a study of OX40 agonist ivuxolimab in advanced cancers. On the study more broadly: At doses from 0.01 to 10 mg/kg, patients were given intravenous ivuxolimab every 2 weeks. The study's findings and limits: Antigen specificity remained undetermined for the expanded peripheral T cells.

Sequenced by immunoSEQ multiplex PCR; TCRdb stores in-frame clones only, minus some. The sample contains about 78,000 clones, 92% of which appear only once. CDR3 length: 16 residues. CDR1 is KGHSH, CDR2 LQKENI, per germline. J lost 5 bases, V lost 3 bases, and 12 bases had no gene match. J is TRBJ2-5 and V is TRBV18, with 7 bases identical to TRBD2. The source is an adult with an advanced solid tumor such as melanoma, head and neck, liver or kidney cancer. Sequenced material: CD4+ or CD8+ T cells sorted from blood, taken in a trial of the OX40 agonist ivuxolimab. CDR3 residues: CASSPRGSGSRETQYF. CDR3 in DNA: TGTGCCAGCTCACCGCGGGGTAGCGGGTCACGGGAGACCCAGTACTTC.